Sequencing of this TCR beta chain was carried out in a study of T cell repertoires in cytomegalovirus infection. Study details: Indications came from public TCR beta signatures; they pointed to CMV infection and to a matching HLA type. General study results and limits: The ex vivo response was dominated by HLA-C-restricted CMV-specific TCR beta clonotypes.

TCRdb reprocessed the reads with MiXCR, giving one entry per CDR3 protein. This repertoire shows under 800,000 distinct CDR3 sequences, around 24% found once; its top ten account for approximately 8.2%. The sample holds many counts of this clonotype. Its antigen is not identified. CDR3 length: 15 residues. Trimming removed 4 bases from V and 2 bases from J; junction bases left unmatched: 6. CDR1 and CDR2 (germline): LGHDT, YNNKEL (reference sequence). Sequenced input: CD8+ T cells from PBMCs. The chain has TRBV3-1 and TRBJ2-5; TRBD1 agrees at 8 bases. The receptor comes from a human donor in good health (CMV status not recorded). Some clones in this sample may be carry-over from other donors' samples. DNA for the CDR3: TGTGCCAGCAGCCCCGGGACAGGCCTTCAAGAGACCCAGTACTTC. Protein product: CASSPGTGLQETQYF.